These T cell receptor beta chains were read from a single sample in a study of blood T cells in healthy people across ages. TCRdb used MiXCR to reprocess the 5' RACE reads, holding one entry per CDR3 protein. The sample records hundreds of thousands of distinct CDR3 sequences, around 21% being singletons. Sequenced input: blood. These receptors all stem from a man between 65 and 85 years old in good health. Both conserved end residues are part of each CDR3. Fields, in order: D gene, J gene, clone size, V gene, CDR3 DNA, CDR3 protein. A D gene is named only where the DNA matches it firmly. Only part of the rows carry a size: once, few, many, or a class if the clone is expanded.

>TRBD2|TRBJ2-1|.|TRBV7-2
TGTGCCAGCAGCGCGAACCGGGAGGCAGAGCAGTTCTTC
CASSANREAEQFF
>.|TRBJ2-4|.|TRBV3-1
TGTGCCAGCAGCCAGGACAGCGGGATAGCCAAAAACATTCAGTACTTC
CASSQDSGIAKNIQYF
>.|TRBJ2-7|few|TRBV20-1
TGCAGTGCTTCACAGACAGGGACTTCCTACGAGCAGTACTTC
CSASQTGTSYEQYF
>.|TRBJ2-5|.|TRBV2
TGTGCCAGCAGTGATTTACTAGGCAGTTCGGAGACCCAGTACTTC
CASSDLLGSSETQYF
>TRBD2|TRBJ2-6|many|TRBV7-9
TGTGCCAGCAGCTTGGGAACTAGCGGGGCTGGGGCCAACGTCCTGACTTTC
CASSLGTSGAGANVLTF
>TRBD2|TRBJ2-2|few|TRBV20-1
TGCAGTGCTAGTAGGGTGGGCGGGAGCACCGGGGAGCTGTTTTTT
CSASRVGGSTGELFF
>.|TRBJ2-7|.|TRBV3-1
TGTGCCAGCAGCCCTGGAACGGTCAGGGGAGTTACGTACTTC
CASSPGTVRGVTYF
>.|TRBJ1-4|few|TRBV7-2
TGTGCCAGCAGCTTATCGAGGACAGATGAAAAACTGTTTTTT
CASSLSRTDEKLFF
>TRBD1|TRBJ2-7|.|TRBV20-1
TGCAGTGCTAGAGATCAGATAAGGGACAGCACCTACGAGCAGTACTTC
CSARDQIRDSTYEQYF
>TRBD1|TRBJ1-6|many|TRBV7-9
TGTGCCAGCAGCTTAGACGGGACAGATAATTCACCCCTCCACTTT
CASSLDGTDNSPLHF
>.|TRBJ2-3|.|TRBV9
TGTGCCAGCAGCCAAGCCTCGGGGACAGATACGCAGTATTTT
CASSQASGTDTQYF
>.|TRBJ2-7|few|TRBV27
TGTGCCAGCAGTTCTCTAGCGACCGGCTACGAGCAGTACTTC
CASSSLATGYEQYF
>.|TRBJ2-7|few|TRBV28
TGTGCCAGCAGTGGGGGACGGCCCTACGAGCAGTACTTC
CASSGGRPYEQYF
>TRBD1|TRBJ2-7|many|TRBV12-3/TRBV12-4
TGTGCCAGCAGCGGGACAGGGGACGTCTACGAGCAGTACTTC
CASSGTGDVYEQYF
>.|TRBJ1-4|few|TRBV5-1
TGCGCCAGCAGCTCTACAGGCTCATCTAATGAAAAACTGTTTTTT
CASSSTGSSNEKLFF
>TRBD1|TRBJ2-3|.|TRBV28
TGTGCCAGCAGTTTATTTAGAGGAGCAGGGGGAATAGATACGCAGTATTTT
CASSLFRGAGGIDTQYF
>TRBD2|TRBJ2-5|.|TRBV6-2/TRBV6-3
TGTGCCAGCAGTTACGTGTTGGGACTAGCGGGAGGCCAAGAGACCCAGTACTTC
CASSYVLGLAGGQETQYF
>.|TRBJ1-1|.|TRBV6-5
TGTGCCAGCAGCCGCCCGGGACCCATTCGTGAAGCTTTCTTT
CASSRPGPIREAFF
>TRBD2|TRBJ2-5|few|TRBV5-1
TGCGCCAGCAGCAAGGATTCACTAGCGGGAAGCGAGACCCAGTACTTC
CASSKDSLAGSETQYF
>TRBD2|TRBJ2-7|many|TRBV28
TGTGCCAGCAGCCTGACTAGCAGCGAGCAGTACTTC
CASSLTSSEQYF
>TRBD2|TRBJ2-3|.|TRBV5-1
TGCGCCACCTCCAGCGGGAGGTCAGATACGCAGTATTTT
CATSSGRSDTQYF
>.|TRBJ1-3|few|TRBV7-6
TGTGCCAGCAGCGCCGGGGCGGGGAGCCCAGGCAGTGGAAACACCATATATTTT
CASSAGAGSPGSGNTIYF
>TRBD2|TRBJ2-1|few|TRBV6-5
TGTGCCAGCAGTTACCCTTTAGCGGGAGGGCCAACAAATGAGCAGTTCTTC
CASSYPLAGGPTNEQFF